These 25 T cell receptor beta chains share one sample of origin, sequenced in a study of T cells expressing NK-cell markers. TCRdb re-called the 5' RACE reads and catalogs CDR3 proteins one per entry, DNA excluded. The table lists about 260,000 distinct CDR3 sequences, with about 0.4% in the top ten. Source material: blood T cells: a sorted CD56 or NKG2C T cell subset, CD4+ or CD8+ T cells, or bulk PBMC T cells (not recorded which). The receptors were sampled from a man between 18 and 35 years old in good health.

V gene TRBV5-6 combines with J gene TRBJ2-1. CDR1 is SGHDT, CDR2 YYEEEE, per germline. The CDR3 runs 15 residues. This CDR3 is CASSIDGNSYNEQFF.

The chain employs TRBV28 and TRBJ2-4; TCRdb returns TRBD1, unconfirmable since there is no DNA. Per germline, CDR1 MDHEN and CDR2 SYDVKM. The length of the CDR3 is 15 residues. The CDR3 protein is CASSWTGWAKNIQYF.

This chain connects TRBV25-1 to TRBJ2-1; the TCRdb D gene call, TRBD2, has no DNA to confirm it. The germline CDR1 and CDR2 sequences are MGHDK and SYGVNS. CDR3 length: 14 residues. CDR3 protein: CASGGLAGGNEQFF.

The V gene is TRBV4-2, the J gene TRBJ2-7; TCRdb's D call, TRBD1, is unchecked because there is no DNA. This CDR3 region has 16 residues. Germline CDR1 and CDR2: LGHNA and YNFKEQ. The CDR3 here is CASSQDQEQAIYEQYF.

The chain links TRBV20-1 to TRBJ2-1; TCRdb calls TRBD1, which cannot be checked without DNA. CDR1 is DFQATT, CDR2 SNEGSKA, per germline (reference sequence). The CDR3 has 12 residues. The CDR3 sequence is CSGSRGVDEQFF.

The rearrangement joins TRBV2 to TRBJ2-5; the TCRdb D gene call, TRBD2, has no DNA to confirm it. The germline V gene encodes CDR1 SNHLY and CDR2 FYNNEI. The CDR3 contains 16 residues. CDR3 residues: CASSEAGLAGVETQYF.

This chain links TRBV18 with TRBJ2-7. The CDR3 consists of 11 residues. Germline CDR1 is KGHSH and CDR2 is LQKENI. CDR3: CASSPESGQYF.

This chain uses TRBV5-1 with TRBJ2-2; TCRdb selects TRBD2, and the lack of DNA leaves this call unchecked. The CDR3 runs 19 residues. Germline loops: CDR1 SGHRS, CDR2 YFSETQ. The CDR3 here is CASSLPNATSGRAAGELFF.

The rearrangement uses TRBV20-1 and TRBJ1-4; the TCRdb D gene call, TRBD1, has no DNA to confirm it. The CDR3 has 18 amino acids. Germline lookup yields CDR1 DFQATT and CDR2 SNEGSKA (reference sequence). CDR3 sequence reads: CSAATDRPLRLYNEKLFF.

The rearrangement uses TRBV20-1 and TRBJ2-5; TCRdb outputs TRBD2, but without DNA this stays unchecked. Per the germline V gene, CDR1 is DFQATT and CDR2 is SNEGSKA (reference sequence). This CDR3 region has 16 residues. CDR3 loop: CSALLWGSGIKETQYF.

The chain is built from TRBV20-1 and TRBJ2-7. This CDR3 is 12 amino acids long. The germline CDR1 and CDR2 sequences are DFQATT and SNEGSKA (reference sequence). The CDR3 protein is CSATPNNYEQYF.

The rearrangement uses TRBV5-5 and TRBJ2-3; there is no DNA to check the TCRdb D call of TRBD1. There are 14 residues in the CDR3. The germline V gene has CDR1 SGHKS and CDR2 YYEKEE (reference sequence). This chain's CDR3 is CASSGNRAVDTQYF.

The chain recombines TRBV12-3 or TRBV12-4 with TRBJ2-2; TCRdb gives TRBD1 as the D gene, but with no DNA this cannot be confirmed. The CDR3 is 19 residues long. CDR3 sequence reads: CASSSPLRRVRGNTGELFF.

This sequence joins TRBV20-1 and TRBJ2-1; there is no DNA to check the TCRdb D call of TRBD2. This CDR3 comprises 11 residues. The V gene's germline CDR1 is DFQATT and CDR2 SNEGSKA (reference sequence). The CDR3 spells CSALLAGKQFF.

This chain connects TRBV12-3 or TRBV12-4 to TRBJ1-1. The CDR3 contains 16 residues. CDR3: CASSLLGGPAGTEAFF.

This chain uses TRBV29-1 with TRBJ1-1. Germline CDR1 is SQVTM and CDR2 is ANQGSEA. The CDR3 contains 14 residues. The CDR3 is CSVEEMGWGTEAFF.

The CDR3 spells CASSLTSRSSYNEQFF. The chain is built from TRBV5-4 and TRBJ2-1. The germline V gene has CDR1 SGHNT and CDR2 YYREEE (reference sequence). The CDR3 covers 16 residues.

V is TRBV12-3 or TRBV12-4 and J is TRBJ2-1; no DNA is available, so the TRBD2 call from TCRdb remains unchecked. The CDR3 totals 13 residues. CDR3 region: CAGTNSGRGEQFF.

The chain couples TRBV10-3 to TRBJ2-1; as DNA is missing, the TRBD1 call by TCRdb cannot be tested. This CDR3 region has 15 residues. Germline V lookup: CDR1 ENHRY, CDR2 SYGVKD. CDR3 sequence: CAISDPGRTYNEQFF.

This chain links TRBV29-1 with TRBJ2-5; TCRdb proposes TRBD1, but this gene call is untestable without DNA. This CDR3 is built from 16 residues. CDR1 is SQVTM, CDR2 ANQGSEA, per germline. The CDR3 sequence: CSVEKGVGGARETQYF.

The chain couples TRBV29-1 to TRBJ1-1; the D call of TRBD1 rests on TCRdb alone, since no DNA is present to check it. CDR3 length: 12 residues. Germline V gene sequence: CDR1 SQVTM, CDR2 ANQGSEA. CDR3 region: CSVGGQGTEAFF.

The rearrangement joins TRBV19 to TRBJ1-2. CDR1 and CDR2 from the germline V gene are LNHDA and SQIVND (reference sequence). This CDR3 is 12 amino acids long. The CDR3 here is CASSIRSVGYTF.

The chain couples TRBV29-1 to TRBJ2-3; the D gene TCRdb calls, TRBD2, cannot be checked with no DNA. CDR3 length: 17 amino acids. Germline CDR1 and CDR2: SQVTM and ANQGSEA. This chain's CDR3 is CSVEDARDYPRTDTQYF.

The rearrangement uses TRBV20-1 and TRBJ2-1; the D call from TCRdb, TRBD2, cannot be confirmed without DNA. CDR3 length equals 16 residues. The germline CDR1 and CDR2 sequences are DFQATT and SNEGSKA (reference sequence). The CDR3 here is CSARDVAGPLHNEQFF.

J is TRBJ1-5 and V is TRBV19; TCRdb's assignment of TRBD1 cannot be checked, as there is no DNA. CDR3 size: 14 residues. Germline values: CDR1 LNHDA, CDR2 SQIVND (reference sequence). The chain's CDR3 is CASSPLDSNQPQHF.